This entry lists 14 T cell receptor beta chains sequenced from one sample in a study of T cell repertoires in cytomegalovirus infection. TCRdb analysed the reads with MiXCR anew, one entry per CDR3 protein. The sample holds around 800,000 distinct CDR3 sequences, about 31% seen once. These receptors' antigens are unknown. Source: cultured CD8+ T cells from PBMCs, taken from culture after CMV antigen stimulation. The origin of the receptors is a human donor in good health (CMV status not recorded). Some clones in this sample may be carry-over from other donors' samples.

The sample holds many counts of this clonotype. The CDR3 DNA follows: TGTGCCAGCCGAGTCAGCGGGGGGCCCTCCTGGATCTACGAGCAGTACTTC. This translates into CASRVSGGPSWIYEQYF. The V call is TRBV7-8, the J call TRBJ2-7; 9 bases map to TRBD2. The CDR3 loop spans 17 amino acids. CDR1 and CDR2 (germline): SGHVS, FQNEAQ. V trimming: 8 bases; J trimming: 3 bases; junction bases outside the gene matches: 17.

The rearrangement uses TRBV7-9 and TRBJ2-3, with D possibly matching TRBD2 (7 bases). CDR1 and CDR2 (germline): SEHNR, FQNEAQ (reference sequence). The CDR3 runs to 13 residues. The V end lost 8 bases, the J end lost 2 bases, and 11 bases lay between the germline ends. CDR3 in DNA: TGTGCCAGCCGGGGGGCTGTCACAGATACGCAGTATTTT. Translated, it gives CASRGAVTDTQYF.

Worth noting for this clonotype: Germline is not matched at one junction end, which may reflect a read error. J is TRBJ2-6 and V is TRBV7-3, with 8 bases lining up with TRBD1. Germline V gene data show CDR1 as SGHTA and CDR2 as FQGTGA. This CDR3 comprises 14 residues. For the CDR3, the DNA is TGTGTCAGCACAGGGGGCTCTGGGGCCAACGTCCTGACTTTC. Amino acid sequence: CVSTGGSGANVLTF.

This clonotype occurred many times. The chain has TRBV7-2 and TRBJ1-6; tentative D call: TRBD1 (6 bases). The CDR3 is 15 amino acids. Germline V lookup: CDR1 SGHTA, CDR2 FQGNSA. V shed 2 bases and J shed 9 bases, with 14 bases lying between them. Written as DNA, the CDR3 is TGTGCCAGCAGCTTATCTCGAGGGGGTGGTTCACCCCTCCACTTT. As protein: CASSLSRGGGSPLHF.

As for this clonotype: A single base separates this from a much larger clone, so it may be a read error. The chain uses TRBV7-8 and TRBJ2-1, with D unresolved. CDR1 SGHVS and CDR2 FQNEAQ come from the germline V gene. This CDR3 has 13 residues. The V and J ends lost 1 base and 10 bases respectively, with 11 bases between them. Here the CDR3 DNA reads TGTGCCAGCAGCTTAGACGGCAGGAAAGAGCAGTTCTTC. This translates into CASSLDGRKEQFF.

This clonotype has more than one count but fewer than ten. The gene calls are TRBV15 and TRBJ2-2; D is perhaps TRBD1 (5 bases). This CDR3 spans 20 amino acids. Germline CDR1 is LNHNV and CDR2 is YYDKDF (reference sequence). Trimming removed 5 bases from V and 4 bases from J, with 29 bases in between. As DNA, the CDR3 is TGTGCCACCAGCCTAGAGTCTTCATTCGACAGTTGGATACCCACCGGGGAGCTGTTTTTT. Its protein product is CATSLESSFDSWIPTGELFF.

The chain has TRBV6-2 or TRBV6-3 and TRBJ2-1; D is ambiguous. The CDR3 spans 15 residues. Germline V gene data show CDR1 as MNHEY and CDR2 as SVGEGT. V dropped 2 bases and J dropped 5 bases, with 13 bases sitting between them. The CDR3 reads CASSYIRAEHNEQFF. CDR3 DNA: TGTGCCAGCAGTTACATAAGGGCCGAGCACAATGAGCAGTTCTTC.

There are a few counts of this clonotype. The J gene is TRBJ1-1, the V gene TRBV7-9; D is unresolved. Trimming removed 5 bases at V and 8 bases at J, with 6 bases between. Per germline, CDR1 SEHNR and CDR2 FQNEAQ (reference sequence). The CDR3 totals 10 residues. The DNA of the CDR3 is TGTGCCAGCAGCCGACGAGAAGCTTTCTTT. Residues: CASSRREAFF.

This clonotype was detected only a few times. The chain has TRBV28 and TRBJ2-1; D unresolved. With 3 bases removed from V and 12 bases from J, the gap between germline ends came to 12 bases. The CDR3 runs 12 residues. Germline V gene lookup returns CDR1 MDHEN and CDR2 SYDVKM. The chain's CDR3 is CASSFPSSGQFF. CDR3 nucleotides: TGTGCCAGCAGTTTTCCCTCTTCAGGGCAGTTCTTC.

The chain couples TRBV5-6 to TRBJ2-3, with 8 bases fitting TRBD1. The J segment lost 4 bases and the V segment lost 3 bases, leaving 10 bases of the junction unmatched. The CDR3 is 16 residues long. Per germline, CDR1 SGHDT and CDR2 YYEEEE. The CDR3 spells CASSSLLGQGSDTQYF. The CDR3 DNA is TGTGCCAGCAGCTCCCTCCTCGGACAGGGCTCAGATACGCAGTATTTT.

The table lists this clonotype with a few counts. V and J are TRBV6-1 and TRBJ2-2; D is unclear. CDR3 length equals 14 residues. V shed 0 bases and J shed 3 bases, with 5 bases lying between them. The germline CDR1 and CDR2 sequences are MNHNS and SASEGT. The DNA of the CDR3 is TGTGCCAGCAGTGAAGCGCGGCACACCGGGGAGCTGTTTTTT. This sequence encodes CASSEARHTGELFF.

The V and J genes are TRBV7-6 and TRBJ1-6; D not resolved. The CDR3 contains 12 residues. Germline V gene data show CDR1 as SGHVS and CDR2 as FNYEAQ. Trimming removed 3 bases at V and 10 bases at J, with 7 bases between. DNA of the CDR3: TGTGCCAGCAGCTTGTCGAGGTCACCCCTCCACTTT. Its protein is CASSLSRSPLHF. Full variable domain (remainder filled in from reference TRBV7-6 and TRBJ1-6): GAGVSQSPRYKVTKRGQDVALRCDPISGHVSLYWYRQALGQGPEFLTYFNYEAQQDKSGLPNDRFSAERPEGSISTLTIQRTEQRDSAMYRCASSLSRSPLHFGNGTRLTVT.

This clonotype was detected only a few times. The genes are TRBV6-1 and TRBJ1-4, with 7 bases that match TRBD1. This CDR3 has 16 residues. V lost 0 bases and J lost 8; bases outside the gene matches: 9. The V gene's germline CDR1 is MNHNS and CDR2 SASEGT. CDR3 nucleotide sequence: TGTGCCAGCAGTGAAGCGGGTTGGACAGGATACGAAAAACTGTTTTTT. Amino acids: CASSEAGWTGYEKLFF.

This clonotype was seen once. This sequence joins TRBV25-1 and TRBJ2-3, with D perhaps TRBD1 (7 bases). The germline V and J ends were trimmed by 2 bases and 11 bases, with 11 bases remaining between them. Germline CDR1 reads MGHDK; CDR2 reads SYGVNS. This CDR3 spans 12 amino acids. The chain's CDR3 is CASSELRGEQYF. Here the CDR3 DNA reads TGTGCCAGCAGTGAACTCAGGGGGGAGCAGTATTTT.